The present TCR beta chain was sequenced within a study of blood T cell repertoires in COVID-19. This CDR3 spans 14 amino acids. Germline V lookup: CDR1 SEHNR, CDR2 FQNEAQ (reference sequence). The V and J ends lost 5 bases and 8 bases, in that order; junction bases with no gene match: 6. Profiled with immunoSEQ multiplex PCR; TCRdb holds only in-frame clones, not every one. The table shows hundreds of thousands of clones, with 89% occurring only once. This sequence originates from a woman aged 40 to 50 who had recovered from COVID-19. The gene calls are TRBV7-9 and TRBJ1-2; 12 positions agree with TRBD1. The sample comprised PBMCs or T cells enriched from blood (not recorded which). In DNA, the CDR3 is TGTGCCAGCAGCGGGGACAGGGGGCTAGGAGGCTACACCTTC. Its protein is CASSGDRGLGGYTF. The variable domain in full, completed from reference TRBV7-9 and TRBJ1-2, reads DTGVSQNPRHKITKRGQNVTFRCDPISEHNRLYWYRQTLGQGPEFLTYFQNEAQLEKSRLLSDRFSAERPKGSFSTLEIQRTEQGDSAMYLCASSGDRGLGGYTFGSGTRLTVV.